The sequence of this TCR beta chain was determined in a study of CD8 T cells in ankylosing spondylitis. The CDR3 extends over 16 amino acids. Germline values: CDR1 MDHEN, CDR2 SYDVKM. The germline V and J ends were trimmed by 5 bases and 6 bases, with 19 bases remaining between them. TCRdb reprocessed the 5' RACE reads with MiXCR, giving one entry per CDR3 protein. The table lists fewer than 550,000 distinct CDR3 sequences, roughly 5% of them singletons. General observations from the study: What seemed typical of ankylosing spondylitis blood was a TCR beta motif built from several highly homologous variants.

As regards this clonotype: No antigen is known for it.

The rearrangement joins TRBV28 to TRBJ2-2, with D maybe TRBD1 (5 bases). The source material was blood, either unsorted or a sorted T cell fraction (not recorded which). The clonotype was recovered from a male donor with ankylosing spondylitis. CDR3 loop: CASSPSAWGKAGELFF. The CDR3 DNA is TGTGCCAGCAGTCCATCTGCGTGGGGCAAGGCCGGGGAGCTGTTTTTT.